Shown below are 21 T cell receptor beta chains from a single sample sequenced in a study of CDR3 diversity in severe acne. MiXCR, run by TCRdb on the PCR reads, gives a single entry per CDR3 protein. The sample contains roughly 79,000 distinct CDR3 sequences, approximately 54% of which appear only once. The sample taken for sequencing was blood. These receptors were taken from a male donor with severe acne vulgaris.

This CDR3 is CASSEEGWGTQYF. The CDR3 DNA is TGTGCCAGCAGTGAAGAAGGGTGGGGGACCCAGTACTTC. The V gene is TRBV25-1, the J gene TRBJ2-5; no clear D gene. Germline V gene sequence: CDR1 MGHDK, CDR2 SYGVNS. The length of the CDR3 is 13 residues. Trimming cost V 2 bases and J 7 bases, with 11 bases left between them.

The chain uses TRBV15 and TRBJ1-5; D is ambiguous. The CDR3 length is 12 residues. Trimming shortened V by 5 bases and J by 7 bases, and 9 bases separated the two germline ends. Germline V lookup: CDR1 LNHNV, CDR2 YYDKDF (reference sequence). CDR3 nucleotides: TGTGCCACCAGCGGAATCGGGCAGCCCCAGCATTTT. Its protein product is CATSGIGQPQHF.

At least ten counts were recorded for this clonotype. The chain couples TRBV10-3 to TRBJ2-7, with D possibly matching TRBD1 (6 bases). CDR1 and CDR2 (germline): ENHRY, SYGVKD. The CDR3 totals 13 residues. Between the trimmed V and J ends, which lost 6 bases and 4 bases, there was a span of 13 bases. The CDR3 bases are TGTGCCATCAGCATGACAGGCCCTTACGAGCAGTACGTC. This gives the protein CAISMTGPYEQYV.

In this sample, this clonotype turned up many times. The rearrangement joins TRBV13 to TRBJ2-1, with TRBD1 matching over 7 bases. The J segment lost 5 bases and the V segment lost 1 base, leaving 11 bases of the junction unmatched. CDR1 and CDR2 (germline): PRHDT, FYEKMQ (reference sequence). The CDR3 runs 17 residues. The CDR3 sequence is CASSLATGKDRDNEQFF. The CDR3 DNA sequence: TGTGCCAGCAGCTTAGCGACAGGGAAGGATAGGGACAATGAGCAGTTCTTC.

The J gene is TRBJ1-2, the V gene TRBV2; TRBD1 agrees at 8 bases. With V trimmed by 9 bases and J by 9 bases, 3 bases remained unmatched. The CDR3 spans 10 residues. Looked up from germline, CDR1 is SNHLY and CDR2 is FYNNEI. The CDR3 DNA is TGTGCCAGTGGACAGGGTAGCTACACCTTC. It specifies CASGQGSYTF.

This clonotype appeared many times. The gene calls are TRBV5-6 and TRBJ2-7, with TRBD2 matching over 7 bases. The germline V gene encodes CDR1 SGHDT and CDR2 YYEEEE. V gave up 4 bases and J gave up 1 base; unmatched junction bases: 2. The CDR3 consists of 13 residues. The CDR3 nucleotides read TGTGCCAGCAGCGCGGGACTATCCTACGAGCAGTACTTC. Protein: CASSAGLSYEQYF.

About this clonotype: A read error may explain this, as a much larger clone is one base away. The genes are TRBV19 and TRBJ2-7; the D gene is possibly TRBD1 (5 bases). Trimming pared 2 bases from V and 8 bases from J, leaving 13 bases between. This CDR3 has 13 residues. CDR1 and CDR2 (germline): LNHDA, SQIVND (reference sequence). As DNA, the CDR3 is TGTGCCAGTAGTATACGGTCAGGGTACAAGCAGTACTTC. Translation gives CASSIRSGYKQYF. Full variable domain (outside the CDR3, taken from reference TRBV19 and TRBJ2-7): DGGITQSPKYLFRKEGQNVTLSCEQNLNHDAMYWYRQDPGQGLRLIYYSQIVNDFQKGDIAEGYSVSREKKESFPLTVTSAQKNPTAFYLCASSIRSGYKQYFGPGTRLTVT.

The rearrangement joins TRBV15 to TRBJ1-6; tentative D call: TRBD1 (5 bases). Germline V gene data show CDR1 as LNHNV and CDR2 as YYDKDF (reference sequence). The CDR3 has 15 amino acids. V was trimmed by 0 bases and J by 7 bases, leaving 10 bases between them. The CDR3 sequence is CATSRDWGRNSPLHF. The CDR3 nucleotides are TGTGCCACCAGCAGAGATTGGGGCAGGAATTCACCCCTCCACTTT.

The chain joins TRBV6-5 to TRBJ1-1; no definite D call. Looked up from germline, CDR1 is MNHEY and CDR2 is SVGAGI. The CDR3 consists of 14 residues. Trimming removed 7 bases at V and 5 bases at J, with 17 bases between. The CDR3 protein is CASNRGNSGTEAFF. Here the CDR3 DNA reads TGTGCCAGCAATAGAGGAAACTCGGGAACTGAAGCTTTCTTT.

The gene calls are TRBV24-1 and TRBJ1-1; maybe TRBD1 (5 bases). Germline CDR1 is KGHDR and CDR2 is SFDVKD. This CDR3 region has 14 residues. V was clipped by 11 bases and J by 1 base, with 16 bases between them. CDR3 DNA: TGTGCCAGCACCCTCTTGGACACGAACACTGAAGCTTTCTTT. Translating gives CASTLLDTNTEAFF.

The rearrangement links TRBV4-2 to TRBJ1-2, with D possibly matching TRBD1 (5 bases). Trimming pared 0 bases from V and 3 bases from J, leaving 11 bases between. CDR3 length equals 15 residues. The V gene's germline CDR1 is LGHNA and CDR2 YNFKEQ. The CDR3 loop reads CASSQEEGSHYGYTF. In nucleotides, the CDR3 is TGTGCCAGCAGCCAAGAGGAGGGGTCTCACTATGGCTACACCTTC.

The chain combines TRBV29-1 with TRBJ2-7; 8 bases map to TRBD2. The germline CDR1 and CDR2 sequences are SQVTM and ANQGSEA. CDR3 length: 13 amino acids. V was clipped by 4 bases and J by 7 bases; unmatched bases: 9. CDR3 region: CSVVQELAEEQYF. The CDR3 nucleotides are TGCAGCGTTGTACAAGAACTAGCGGAGGAGCAGTACTTC.

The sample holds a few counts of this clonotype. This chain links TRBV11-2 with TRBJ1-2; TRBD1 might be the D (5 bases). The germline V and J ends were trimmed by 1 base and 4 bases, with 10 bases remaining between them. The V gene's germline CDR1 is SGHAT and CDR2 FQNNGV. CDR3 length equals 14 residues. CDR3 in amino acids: CASSLAGGSYGYTF. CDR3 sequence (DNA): TGTGCCAGCAGCTTAGCCGGGGGAAGCTATGGCTACACCTTC.

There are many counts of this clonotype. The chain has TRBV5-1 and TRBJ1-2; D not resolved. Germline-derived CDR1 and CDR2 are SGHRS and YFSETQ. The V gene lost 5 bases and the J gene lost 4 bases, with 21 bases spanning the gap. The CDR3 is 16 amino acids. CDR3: CASSSGTATPSYGYTF. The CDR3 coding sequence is TGCGCCAGCAGTTCGGGTACAGCGACACCCTCCTATGGCTACACCTTC.

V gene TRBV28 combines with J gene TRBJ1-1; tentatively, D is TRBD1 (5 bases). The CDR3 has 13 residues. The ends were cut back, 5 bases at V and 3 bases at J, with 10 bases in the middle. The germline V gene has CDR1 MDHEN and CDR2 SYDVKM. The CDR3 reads CASSGGGHTEAFF. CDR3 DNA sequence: TGTGCCAGCAGTGGGGGTGGACACACTGAAGCTTTCTTT.

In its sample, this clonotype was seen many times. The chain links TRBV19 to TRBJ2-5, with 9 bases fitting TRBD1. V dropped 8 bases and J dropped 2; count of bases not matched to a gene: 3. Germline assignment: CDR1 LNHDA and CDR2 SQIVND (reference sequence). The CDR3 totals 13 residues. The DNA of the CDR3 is TGTGCCAGTCGTGGGACAGGGCAAGAGACCCAGTACTTC. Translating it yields CASRGTGQETQYF.

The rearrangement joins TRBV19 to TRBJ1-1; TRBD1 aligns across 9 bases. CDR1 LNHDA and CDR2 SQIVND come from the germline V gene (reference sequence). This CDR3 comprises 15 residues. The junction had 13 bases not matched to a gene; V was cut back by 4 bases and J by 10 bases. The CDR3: CASSTTGGLTLRAFF. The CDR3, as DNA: TGTGCCAGTAGTACCACAGGGGGCCTCACCCTCAGAGCTTTCTTT.

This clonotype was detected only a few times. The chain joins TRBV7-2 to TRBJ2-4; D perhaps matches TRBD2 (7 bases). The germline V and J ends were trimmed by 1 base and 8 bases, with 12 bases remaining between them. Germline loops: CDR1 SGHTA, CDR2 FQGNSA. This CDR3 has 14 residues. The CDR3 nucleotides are TGTGCCAGCAGCTTAGAAGGGGGAGGGTACATTCAGTACTTC. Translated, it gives CASSLEGGGYIQYF.

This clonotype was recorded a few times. Here the CDR3 DNA reads TGTGCCATCAATATTGCAGTTGGGGTGGACTATGGCTACACCTTC. Its translation is CAINIAVGVDYGYTF. The V gene is TRBV10-3, the J gene TRBJ1-2; D is undetermined. Looked up from germline, CDR1 is ENHRY and CDR2 is SYGVKD. Between the trimmed V and J ends, which lost 7 bases and 3 bases, there was a span of 18 bases. The CDR3 length is 15 residues.

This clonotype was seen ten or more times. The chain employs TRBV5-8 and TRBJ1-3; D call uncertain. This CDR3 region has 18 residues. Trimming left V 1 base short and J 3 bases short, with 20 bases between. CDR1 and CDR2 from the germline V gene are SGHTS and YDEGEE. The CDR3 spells CASSLRRAPDPSGNTIYF. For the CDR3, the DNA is TGTGCCAGCAGCTTGAGGAGGGCCCCCGATCCCAGTGGAAACACCATATATTTT.

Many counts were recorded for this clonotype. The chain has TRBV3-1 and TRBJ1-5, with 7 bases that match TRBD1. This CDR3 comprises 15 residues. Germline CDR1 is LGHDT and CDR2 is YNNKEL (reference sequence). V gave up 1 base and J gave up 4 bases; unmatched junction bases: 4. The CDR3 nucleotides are TGTGCCAGCAGCCAAGCGGCAGGGGGAAATCAGCCCCAGCATTTT. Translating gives CASSQAAGGNQPQHF.